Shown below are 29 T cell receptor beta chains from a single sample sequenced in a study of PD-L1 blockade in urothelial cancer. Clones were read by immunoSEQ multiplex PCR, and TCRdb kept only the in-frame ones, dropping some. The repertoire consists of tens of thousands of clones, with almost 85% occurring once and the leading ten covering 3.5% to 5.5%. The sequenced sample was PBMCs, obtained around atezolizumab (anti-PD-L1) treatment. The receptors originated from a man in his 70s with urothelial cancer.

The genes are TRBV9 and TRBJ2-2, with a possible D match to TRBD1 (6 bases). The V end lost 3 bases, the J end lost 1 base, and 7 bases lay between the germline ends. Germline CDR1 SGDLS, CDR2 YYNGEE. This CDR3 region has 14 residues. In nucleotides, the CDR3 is TGTGCCAGCAGCGCGGACAGGAACACCGGGGAGCTGTTTTTT. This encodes CASSADRNTGELFF.

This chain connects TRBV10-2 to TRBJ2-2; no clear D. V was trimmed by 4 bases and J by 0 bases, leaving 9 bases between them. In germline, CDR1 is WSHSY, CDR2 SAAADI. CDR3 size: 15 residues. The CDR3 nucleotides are TGCGCCAGCAGTGTGGGCCCCGCGAACACCGGGGAGCTGTTTTTT. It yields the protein CASSVGPANTGELFF.

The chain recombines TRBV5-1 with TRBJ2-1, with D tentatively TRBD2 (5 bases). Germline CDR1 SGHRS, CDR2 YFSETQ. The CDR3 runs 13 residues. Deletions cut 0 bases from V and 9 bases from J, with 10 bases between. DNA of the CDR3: TGCGCCAGCAGCTTGGCAGCCGAGGGTGAGCAGTTCTTC. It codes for CASSLAAEGEQFF.

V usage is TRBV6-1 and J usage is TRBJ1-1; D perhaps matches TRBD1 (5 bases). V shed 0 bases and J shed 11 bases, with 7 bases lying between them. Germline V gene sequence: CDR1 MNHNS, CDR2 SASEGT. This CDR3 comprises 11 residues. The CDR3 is CASSEAGAAFF. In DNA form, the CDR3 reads TGTGCCAGCAGTGAAGCAGGGGCGGCTTTCTTT.

CDR3 coding DNA: TGTGCCAGTAGTTTAGGACTAGCGGGAGGGGGGAACGCCCAAGAGACCCAGTACTTC. It translates to CASSLGLAGGGNAQETQYF. The chain has TRBV19 and TRBJ2-5, with TRBD2 matching over 15 bases. The J segment lost 1 base and the V segment lost 5 bases, leaving 11 bases of the junction unmatched. The CDR3 sequence is 19 residues long. From germline, CDR1 is LNHDA and CDR2 SQIVND (reference sequence).

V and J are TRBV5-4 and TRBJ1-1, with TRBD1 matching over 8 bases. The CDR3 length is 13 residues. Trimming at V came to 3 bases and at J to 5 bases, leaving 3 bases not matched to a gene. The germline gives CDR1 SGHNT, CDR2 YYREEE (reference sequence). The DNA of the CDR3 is TGTGCCAGCAGCTCGGACAGGGATACTGAAGCTTTCTTT. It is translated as CASSSDRDTEAFF. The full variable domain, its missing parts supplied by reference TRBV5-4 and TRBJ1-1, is ETGVTQSPTHLIKTRGQQVTLRCSSQSGHNTVSWYQQALGQGPQFIFQYYREEENGRGNFPPRFSGLQFPNYSSELNVNALELDDSALYLCASSSDRDTEAFFGQGTRLTVV.

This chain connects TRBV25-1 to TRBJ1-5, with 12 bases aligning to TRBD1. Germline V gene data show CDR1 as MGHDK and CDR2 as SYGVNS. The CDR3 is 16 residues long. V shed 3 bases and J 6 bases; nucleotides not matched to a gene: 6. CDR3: CASSDTGTGGGQPQHF. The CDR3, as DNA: TGTGCCAGCAGTGACACCGGGACAGGGGGCGGTCAGCCCCAGCATTTT. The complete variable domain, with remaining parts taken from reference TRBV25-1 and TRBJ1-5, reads EADIYQTPRYLVIGTGKKITLECSQTMGHDKMYWYQQDPGMELHLIHYSYGVNSTEKGDLSSESTVSRIRTEHFPLTLESARPSHTSQYLCASSDTGTGGGQPQHFGDGTRLSIL.

The CDR3 bases are TGTGCCAGCAACCTACAGGGGGCAGGCCCCTACGAGCAGTACTTC. As protein: CASNLQGAGPYEQYF. This chain joins TRBV2 and TRBJ2-7; 9 nucleotides agree with TRBD1. V was pared by 7 bases and J by 2 bases, with 9 bases of the junction left unmatched. The CDR3 has 15 amino acids. Germline values: CDR1 SNHLY, CDR2 FYNNEI. The complete variable domain, with remaining parts taken from reference TRBV2 and TRBJ2-7, reads EPEVTQTPSHQVTQMGQEVILRCVPISNHLYFYWYRQILGQKVEFLVSFYNNEISEKSEIFDDQFSVERPDGSNFTLKIRSTKLEDSAMYFCASNLQGAGPYEQYFGPGTRLTVT.

This CDR3 is CASSEARLRDNPNYGYTF. CDR3 bases: TGTGCCAGCAGTGAAGCGCGCCTCCGGGACAACCCTAACTATGGCTACACCTTC. J is TRBJ1-2 and V is TRBV6-1; D perhaps matches TRBD1 (6 bases). With 0 bases removed from V and 0 bases from J, the gap between germline ends came to 17 bases. CDR1 MNHNS and CDR2 SASEGT come from the germline V gene. CDR3 size: 18 residues.

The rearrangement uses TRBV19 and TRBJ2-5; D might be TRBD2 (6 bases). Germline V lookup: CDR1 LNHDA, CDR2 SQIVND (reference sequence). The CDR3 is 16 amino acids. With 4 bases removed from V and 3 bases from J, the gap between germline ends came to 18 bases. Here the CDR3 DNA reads TGTGCCAGTAGTAGAGGTGCGAGAAGGAGGGAAGAGACCCAGTACTTC. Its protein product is CASSRGARRREETQYF.

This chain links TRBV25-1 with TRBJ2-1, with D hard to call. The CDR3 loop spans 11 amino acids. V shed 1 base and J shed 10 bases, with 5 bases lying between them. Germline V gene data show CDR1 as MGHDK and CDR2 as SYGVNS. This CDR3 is CASSEFREQFF. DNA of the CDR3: TGTGCCAGCAGTGAATTCAGGGAGCAGTTCTTC. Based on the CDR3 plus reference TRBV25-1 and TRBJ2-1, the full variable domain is EADIYQTPRYLVIGTGKKITLECSQTMGHDKMYWYQQDPGMELHLIHYSYGVNSTEKGDLSSESTVSRIRTEHFPLTLESARPSHTSQYLCASSEFREQFFGPGTRLTVL.

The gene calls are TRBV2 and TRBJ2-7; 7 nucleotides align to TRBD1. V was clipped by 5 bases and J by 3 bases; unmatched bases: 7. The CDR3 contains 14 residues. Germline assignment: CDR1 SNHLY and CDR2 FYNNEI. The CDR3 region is CASSRGQTIYEQYF. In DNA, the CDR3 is TGTGCCAGCAGTAGGGGACAGACAATCTACGAGCAGTACTTC.

CDR3 sequence reads: CASSSEGPDTEAFF. The CDR3 DNA reads as TGCGCCAGCAGCTCGGAGGGACCGGACACTGAAGCTTTCTTT. The rearrangement links TRBV5-1 to TRBJ1-1; D possibly corresponds to TRBD1 (5 bases). CDR3 length: 14 residues. Trimming took off 3 bases at V and 3 bases at J, with 12 bases between the two ends. CDR1 and CDR2 from the germline V gene are SGHRS and YFSETQ.

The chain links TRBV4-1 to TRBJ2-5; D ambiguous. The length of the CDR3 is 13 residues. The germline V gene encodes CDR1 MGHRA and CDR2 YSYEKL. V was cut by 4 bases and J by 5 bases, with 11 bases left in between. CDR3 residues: CASSLQLEETQYF. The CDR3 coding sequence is TGCGCCAGCAGCCTCCAGCTGGAGGAGACCCAGTACTTC.

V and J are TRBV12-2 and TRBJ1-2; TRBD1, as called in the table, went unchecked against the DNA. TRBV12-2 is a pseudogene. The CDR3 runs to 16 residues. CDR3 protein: CASRSVEGQGANGYTF. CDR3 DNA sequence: TGTGCAAGTCGCTCCGTGGAGGGACAGGGGGCGAATGGCTACACCTTC.

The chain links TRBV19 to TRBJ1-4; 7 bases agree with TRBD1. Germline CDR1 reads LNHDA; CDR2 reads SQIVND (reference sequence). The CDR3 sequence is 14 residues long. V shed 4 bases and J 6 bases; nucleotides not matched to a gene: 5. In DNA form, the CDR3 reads TGTGCCAGTAGTAAGGGGGCCCCGGATGAAAAACTGTTTTTT. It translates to CASSKGAPDEKLFF. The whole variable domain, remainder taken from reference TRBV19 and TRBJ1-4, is DGGITQSPKYLFRKEGQNVTLSCEQNLNHDAMYWYRQDPGQGLRLIYYSQIVNDFQKGDIAEGYSVSREKKESFPLTVTSAQKNPTAFYLCASSKGAPDEKLFFGSGTQLSVL.

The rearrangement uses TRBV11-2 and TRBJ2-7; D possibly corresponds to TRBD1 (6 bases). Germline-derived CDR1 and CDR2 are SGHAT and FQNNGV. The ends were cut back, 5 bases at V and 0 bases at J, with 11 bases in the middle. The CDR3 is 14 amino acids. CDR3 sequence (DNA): TGTGCCAGCAGCCCCCGGACAGACTCCTACGAGCAGTACTTC. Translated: CASSPRTDSYEQYF. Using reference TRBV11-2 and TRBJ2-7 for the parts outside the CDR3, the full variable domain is EAGVAQSPRYKIIEKRQSVAFWCNPISGHATLYWYQQILGQGPKLLIQFQNNGVVDDSQLPKDRFSAERLKGVDSTLKIQPAKLEDSAVYLCASSPRTDSYEQYFGPGTRLTVT.

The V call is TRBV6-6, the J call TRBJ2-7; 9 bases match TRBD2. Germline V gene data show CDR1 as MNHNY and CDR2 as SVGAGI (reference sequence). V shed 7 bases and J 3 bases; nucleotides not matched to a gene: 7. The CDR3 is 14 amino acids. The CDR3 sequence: CASMRTSVIYEQYF. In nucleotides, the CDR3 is TGTGCCAGCATGAGGACTAGCGTAATCTACGAGCAGTACTTC.

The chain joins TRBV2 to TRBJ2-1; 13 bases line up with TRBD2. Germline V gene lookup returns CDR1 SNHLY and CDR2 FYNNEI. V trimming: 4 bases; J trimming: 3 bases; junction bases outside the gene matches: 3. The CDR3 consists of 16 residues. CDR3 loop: CASSARLAGGYNEQFF. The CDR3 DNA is TGTGCCAGCAGTGCCCGACTAGCGGGAGGCTACAATGAGCAGTTCTTC. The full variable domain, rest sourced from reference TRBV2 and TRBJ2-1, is EPEVTQTPSHQVTQMGQEVILRCVPISNHLYFYWYRQILGQKVEFLVSFYNNEISEKSEIFDDQFSVERPDGSNFTLKIRSTKLEDSAMYFCASSARLAGGYNEQFFGPGTRLTVL.

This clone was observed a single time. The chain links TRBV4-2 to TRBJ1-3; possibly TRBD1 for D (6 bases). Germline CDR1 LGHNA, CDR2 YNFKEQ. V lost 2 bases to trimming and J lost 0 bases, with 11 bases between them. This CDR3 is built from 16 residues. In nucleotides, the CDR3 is TGTGCCAGCAGCCAAAACACAGGGAACTCTGGAAACACCATATATTTT. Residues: CASSQNTGNSGNTIYF.

CDR3 in amino acids: CAWSQGDEEKLFF. CDR3 sequence (DNA): TGTGCCTGGAGTCAAGGGGATGAAGAAAAACTGTTTTTT. This chain links TRBV30 with TRBJ1-4; weak D call: TRBD1 (5 bases). In germline, CDR1 is GTSNPN, CDR2 SVGIG (reference sequence). The CDR3 runs to 13 residues. The V end lost 2 bases, the J end lost 8 bases, and 12 bases lay between the germline ends.

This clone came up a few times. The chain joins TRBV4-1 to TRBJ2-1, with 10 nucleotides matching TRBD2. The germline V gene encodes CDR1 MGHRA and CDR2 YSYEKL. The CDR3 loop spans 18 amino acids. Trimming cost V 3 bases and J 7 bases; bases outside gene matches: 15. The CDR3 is CASSHLPASGRLSNEQFF. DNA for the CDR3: TGCGCCAGCAGCCATCTTCCGGCTAGCGGGAGATTATCGAATGAGCAGTTCTTC.

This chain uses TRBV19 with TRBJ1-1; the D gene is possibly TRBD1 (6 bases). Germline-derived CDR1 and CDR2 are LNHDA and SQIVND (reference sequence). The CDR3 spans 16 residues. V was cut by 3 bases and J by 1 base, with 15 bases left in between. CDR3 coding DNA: TGTGCCAGTAGTATTACTCTGGGGGCAACGAACACTGAAGCTTTCTTT. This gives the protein CASSITLGATNTEAFF.

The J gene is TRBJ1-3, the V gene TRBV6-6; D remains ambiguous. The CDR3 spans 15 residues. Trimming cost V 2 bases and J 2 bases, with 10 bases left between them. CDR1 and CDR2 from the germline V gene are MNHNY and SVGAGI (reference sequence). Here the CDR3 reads CASSYEERTGNTIYF. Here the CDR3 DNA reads TGTGCCAGCAGTTACGAGGAGAGGACTGGAAACACCATATATTTT.

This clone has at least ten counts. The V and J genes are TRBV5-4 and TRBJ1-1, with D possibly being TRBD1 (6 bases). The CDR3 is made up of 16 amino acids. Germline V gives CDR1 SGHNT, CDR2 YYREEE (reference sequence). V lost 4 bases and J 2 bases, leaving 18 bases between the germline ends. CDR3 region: CASSHDPGQRNTEAFF. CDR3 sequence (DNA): TGTGCCAGCAGCCATGACCCAGGACAGAGAAACACTGAAGCTTTCTTT. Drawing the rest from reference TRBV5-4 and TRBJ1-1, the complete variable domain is ETGVTQSPTHLIKTRGQQVTLRCSSQSGHNTVSWYQQALGQGPQFIFQYYREEENGRGNFPPRFSGLQFPNYSSELNVNALELDDSALYLCASSHDPGQRNTEAFFGQGTRLTVV.

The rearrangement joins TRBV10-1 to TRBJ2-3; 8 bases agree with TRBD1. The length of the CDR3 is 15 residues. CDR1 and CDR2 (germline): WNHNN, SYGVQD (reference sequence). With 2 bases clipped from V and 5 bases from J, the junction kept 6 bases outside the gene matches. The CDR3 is CASSEQTGAGDTQYF. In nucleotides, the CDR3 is TGCGCCAGCAGTGAGCAGACAGGGGCGGGAGATACGCAGTATTTT.

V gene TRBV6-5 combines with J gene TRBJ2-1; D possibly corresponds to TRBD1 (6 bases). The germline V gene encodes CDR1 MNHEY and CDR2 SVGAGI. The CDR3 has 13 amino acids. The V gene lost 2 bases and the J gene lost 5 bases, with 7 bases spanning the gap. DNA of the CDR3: TGTGCCAGCAGTTACCGGACAGACAATGAGCAGTTCTTC. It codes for CASSYRTDNEQFF.

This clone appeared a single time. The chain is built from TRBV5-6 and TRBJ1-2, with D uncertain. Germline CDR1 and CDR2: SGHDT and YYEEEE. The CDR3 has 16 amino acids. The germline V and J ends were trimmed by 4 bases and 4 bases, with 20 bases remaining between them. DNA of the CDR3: TGTGCCAGCAGCCCCCTCGCCCCCGAGCTAAGCTATGGCTACACCTTC. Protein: CASSPLAPELSYGYTF.

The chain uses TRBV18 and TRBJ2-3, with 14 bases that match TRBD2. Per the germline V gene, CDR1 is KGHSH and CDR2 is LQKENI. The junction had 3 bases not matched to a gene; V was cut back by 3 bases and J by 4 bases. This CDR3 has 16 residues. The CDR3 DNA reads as TGTGCCAGCTCACCGGGACTAGCGGGAGCCGCAGATACGCAGTATTTT. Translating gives CASSPGLAGAADTQYF.